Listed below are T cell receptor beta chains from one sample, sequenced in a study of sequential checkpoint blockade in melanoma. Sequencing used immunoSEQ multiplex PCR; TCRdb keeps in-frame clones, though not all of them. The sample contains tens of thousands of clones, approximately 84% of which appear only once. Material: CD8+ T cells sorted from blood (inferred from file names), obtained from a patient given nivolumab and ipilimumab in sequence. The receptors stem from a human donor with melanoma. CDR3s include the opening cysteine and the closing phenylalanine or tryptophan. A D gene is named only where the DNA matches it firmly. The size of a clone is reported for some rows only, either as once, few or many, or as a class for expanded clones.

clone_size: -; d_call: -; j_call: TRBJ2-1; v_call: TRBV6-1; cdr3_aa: CASSDTGEGYNEQFF; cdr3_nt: TGTGCCAGCAGTGATACGGGAGAGGGCTACAATGAGCAGTTCTTC
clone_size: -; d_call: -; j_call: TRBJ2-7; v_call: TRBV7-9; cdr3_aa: CASRPPTSYEQYF; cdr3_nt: TGTGCCAGCAGACCACCGACTTCCTACGAGCAGTACTTC
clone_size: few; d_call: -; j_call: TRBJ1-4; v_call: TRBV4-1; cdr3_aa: CASSQDGGPREKLFF; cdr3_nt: TGCGCCAGCAGCCAAGATGGAGGCCCAAGGGAAAAACTGTTTTTT
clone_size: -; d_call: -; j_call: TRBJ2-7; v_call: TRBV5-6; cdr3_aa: CASSLAPNEVGYEQYF; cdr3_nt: TGTGCCAGCAGCCTAGCTCCTAACGAGGTCGGCTACGAGCAGTACTTC
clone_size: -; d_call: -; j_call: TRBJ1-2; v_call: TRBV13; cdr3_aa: CASSPGQNANYGYTF; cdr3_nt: TGTGCCAGCAGCCCCGGACAGAATGCGAACTATGGCTACACCTTC
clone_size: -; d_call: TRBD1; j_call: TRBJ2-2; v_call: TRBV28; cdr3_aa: CASSLGTGADTGELFF; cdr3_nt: TGTGCCAGCAGTCTTGGGACAGGGGCGGACACCGGGGAGCTGTTTTTT
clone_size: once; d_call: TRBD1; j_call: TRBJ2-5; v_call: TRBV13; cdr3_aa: CASSQTGEETQYF; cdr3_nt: TGTGCCAGCAGCCAGACAGGGGAGGAGACCCAGTACTTC
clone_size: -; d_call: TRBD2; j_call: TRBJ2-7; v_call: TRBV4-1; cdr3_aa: CASSQEASGTYEQYF; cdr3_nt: TGCGCCAGCAGCCAAGAGGCTAGCGGGACCTACGAGCAGTACTTC
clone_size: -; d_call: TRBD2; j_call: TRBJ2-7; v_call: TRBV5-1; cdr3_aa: CASSLAAGYEQYF; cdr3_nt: TGCGCCAGCAGCTTGGCAGCGGGGTACGAGCAGTACTTC
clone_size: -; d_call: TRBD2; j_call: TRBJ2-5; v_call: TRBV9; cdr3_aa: CASSVLPIAGVETQYF; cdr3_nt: TGTGCCAGCAGCGTACTTCCTATCGCGGGAGTAGAGACCCAGTACTTC
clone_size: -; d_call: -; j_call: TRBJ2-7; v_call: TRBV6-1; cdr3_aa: CASRGRGSYEQYF; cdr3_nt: TGTGCCAGCAGGGGGAGGGGGAGCTACGAGCAGTACTTC
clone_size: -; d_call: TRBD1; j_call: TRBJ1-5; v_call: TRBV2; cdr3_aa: CASSHRGGSNQPQHF; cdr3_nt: TGTGCCAGCAGCCACAGGGGAGGCAGCAATCAGCCCCAGCATTTT
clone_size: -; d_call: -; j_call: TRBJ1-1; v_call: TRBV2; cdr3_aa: CASSGEEAFF; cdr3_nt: TGTGCCAGCAGTGGGGAGGAAGCTTTCTTT
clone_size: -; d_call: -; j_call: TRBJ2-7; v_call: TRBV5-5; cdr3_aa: CASSSAGSAYEQYF; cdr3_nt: TGTGCCAGCAGCTCCGCGGGGTCTGCGTACGAGCAGTACTTC
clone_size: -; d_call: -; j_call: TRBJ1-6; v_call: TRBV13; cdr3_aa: CASSSTTEHNSPLHF; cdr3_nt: TGTGCCAGCAGCTCGACGACAGAACATAATTCACCCCTCCACTTT
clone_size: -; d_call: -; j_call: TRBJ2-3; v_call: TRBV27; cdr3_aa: CASSLIPDRPDTQYF; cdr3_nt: TGTGCCAGCAGTTTAATCCCGGACAGACCAGATACGCAGTATTTT
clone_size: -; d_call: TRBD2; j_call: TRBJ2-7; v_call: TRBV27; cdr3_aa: CASSLTSGSYEQYF; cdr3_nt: TGTGCCAGCAGTTTAACTAGCGGGAGCTACGAGCAGTACTTC
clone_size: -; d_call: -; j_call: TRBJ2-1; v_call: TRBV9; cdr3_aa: CASSGRNNEQFF; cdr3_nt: TGTGCCAGCAGCGGGAGGAACAATGAGCAGTTCTTC
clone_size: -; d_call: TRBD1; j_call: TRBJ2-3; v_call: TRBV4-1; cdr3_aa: CASSHAGTGHTDTQYF; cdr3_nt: TGCGCCAGCAGCCACGCCGGGACAGGTCACACAGATACGCAGTATTTT
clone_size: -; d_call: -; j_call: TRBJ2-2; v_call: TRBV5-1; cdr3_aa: CASSFSGGDTGELFF; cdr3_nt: TGCGCCAGCAGCTTCTCCGGGGGTGACACCGGGGAGCTGTTTTTT
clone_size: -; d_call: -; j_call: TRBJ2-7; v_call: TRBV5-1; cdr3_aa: CASSLGPRGGEQYF; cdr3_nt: TGCGCCAGCAGCTTGGGGCCGAGGGGGGGCGAGCAGTACTTC
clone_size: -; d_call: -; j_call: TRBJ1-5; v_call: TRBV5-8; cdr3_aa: CASSFSRGFQPQHF; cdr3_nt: TGTGCCAGCAGCTTTTCGAGAGGTTTTCAGCCCCAGCATTTT
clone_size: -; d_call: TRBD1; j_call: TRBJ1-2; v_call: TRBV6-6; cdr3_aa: CASIKGTGNYGYTF; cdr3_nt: TGTGCCAGCATCAAAGGGACAGGGAACTATGGCTACACCTTC
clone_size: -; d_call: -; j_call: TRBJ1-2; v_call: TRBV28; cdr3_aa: CAEGGASGYTF; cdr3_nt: TGTGCTGAGGGGGGGGCGAGTGGCTACACCTTC
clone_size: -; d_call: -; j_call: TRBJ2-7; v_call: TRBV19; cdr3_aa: CATGIPPYEQYF; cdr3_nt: TGTGCCACCGGGATCCCCCCGTACGAGCAGTACTTC
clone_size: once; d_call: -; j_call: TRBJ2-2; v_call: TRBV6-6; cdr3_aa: CASSYSTRTGELFF; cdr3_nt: TGTGCCAGCAGTTATTCGACTAGGACCGGGGAGCTGTTTTTT
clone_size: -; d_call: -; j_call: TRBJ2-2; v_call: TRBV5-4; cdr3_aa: CASSPFGTGELFF; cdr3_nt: TGTGCCAGCAGCCCCTTCGGCACCGGGGAGCTGTTTTTT
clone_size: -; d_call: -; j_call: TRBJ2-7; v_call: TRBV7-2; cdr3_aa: CANSLVGSSYEQYF; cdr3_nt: TGTGCCAACAGCCTAGTTGGCAGCTCCTACGAGCAGTACTTC
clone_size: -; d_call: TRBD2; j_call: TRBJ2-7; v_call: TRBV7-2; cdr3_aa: CASSFGTSGAYEQYF; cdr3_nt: TGTGCCAGCAGCTTCGGGACTAGCGGGGCCTACGAGCAGTACTTC
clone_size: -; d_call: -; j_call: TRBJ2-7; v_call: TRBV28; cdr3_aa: CASTFTGSTSYEQYF; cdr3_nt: TGTGCCAGCACGTTTACCGGGAGTACCTCCTACGAGCAGTACTTC
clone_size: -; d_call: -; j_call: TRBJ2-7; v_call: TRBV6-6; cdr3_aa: CASSQPSYEQYF; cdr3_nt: TGTGCCAGCAGTCAACCCAGCTACGAGCAGTACTTC
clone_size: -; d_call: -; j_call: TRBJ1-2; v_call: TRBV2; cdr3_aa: CASPVRAGSPGYGYTF; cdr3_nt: TGTGCCAGCCCCGTGAGAGCAGGGTCCCCAGGGTATGGCTACACCTTC
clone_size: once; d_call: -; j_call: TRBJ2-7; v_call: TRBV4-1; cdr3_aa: CASSQDRLHLDEQYF; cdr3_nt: TGCGCCAGCAGCCAAGACAGGCTGCACCTTGACGAGCAGTACTTC